This entry lists 21 T cell receptor beta chains sequenced from one sample in a study of shared clonotypes between healthy human individuals. Sequencing used immunoSEQ multiplex PCR; TCRdb keeps in-frame clones, though not all of them. The repertoire holds some 2,000,000 clones, with about 95% as singletons. Naive CD8 cells lacked CD45RO, underwent positive selection for CCR7 and left out terminally differentiated effector memory CD45RA+ cells. Sequencing input: naive CD8+ T cells sorted from blood. The origin of the receptors is a man aged 18 to 30 in good health.

The chain carries TRBV27 and TRBJ2-1, with D perhaps matching TRBD2 (6 bases). This CDR3 spans 16 amino acids. V gave up 7 bases and J gave up 6 bases, with 22 bases separating them. Germline V gene data show CDR1 as MNHEY and CDR2 as SMNVEV (reference sequence). CDR3 coding DNA: TGTGCCAGCACCTTTGGACCGGGGGAAGGGAGCAATGAGCAGTTCTTC. Protein sequence: CASTFGPGEGSNEQFF.

This chain connects TRBV9 to TRBJ2-1; D uncertain. V lost 0 bases to trimming and J lost 1 base, with 8 bases between them. This CDR3 is 15 amino acids long. Per germline, CDR1 SGDLS and CDR2 YYNGEE. CDR3 bases: TGTGCCAGCAGCGTAGGGATAGCATCCTACAATGAGCAGTTCTTC. Amino acid sequence: CASSVGIASYNEQFF.

V is TRBV2 and J is TRBJ2-5; 14 nucleotides line up with TRBD2. V was clipped by 8 bases and J by 5 bases; unmatched bases: 10. Per germline, CDR1 SNHLY and CDR2 FYNNEI. The CDR3 runs to 16 residues. The CDR3 coding sequence is TGTGCCAGCGGCCCATGGGGACTAGCGGGAGAGGAGACCCAGTACTTC. Encoded protein: CASGPWGLAGEETQYF. Looking up the rest from reference TRBV2 and TRBJ2-5 gives the full variable domain: EPEVTQTPSHQVTQMGQEVILRCVPISNHLYFYWYRQILGQKVEFLVSFYNNEISEKSEIFDDQFSVERPDGSNFTLKIRSTKLEDSAMYFCASGPWGLAGEETQYFGPGTRLLVL.

The chain recombines TRBV7-9 with TRBJ2-1, with TRBD2 identical over 7 bases. The CDR3 is 14 amino acids. V shed 2 bases, J shed 10 bases, and the junction held 8 bases outside the gene matches. Germline-derived CDR1 and CDR2 are SEHNR and FQNEAQ (reference sequence). CDR3 nucleotide sequence: TGTGCCAGCAGCTTACGGACTAGTCTCCAGGAGCAGTTCTTC. This translates into CASSLRTSLQEQFF.

V usage is TRBV7-9 and J usage is TRBJ2-5; TRBD2 matches 7 bases. The germline gives CDR1 SEHNR, CDR2 FQNEAQ (reference sequence). The CDR3 sequence is 15 residues long. V lost 5 bases to trimming and J lost 5 bases; unmatched junction nucleotides: 11. The chain's CDR3 is CASSQTSGGWETQYF. The DNA for the CDR3 is TGTGCCAGCAGCCAAACGTCGGGGGGTTGGGAGACCCAGTACTTC.

A remark on this clone: This could be a read error, since a much larger clone is one nucleotide away. The V and J genes are TRBV9 and TRBJ1-1; 9 bases agree with TRBD1. Germline trimming cut 0 bases from V and 14 bases from J; bases unmatched to any gene: 8. From germline, CDR1 is SGDLS and CDR2 YYNGEE. The CDR3 spans 13 residues. The CDR3 protein is CASSVEEDRGVFF. CDR3 DNA: TGTGCCAGCAGCGTAGAGGAGGACAGGGGTGTGTTCTTT.

This chain uses TRBV4-1 with TRBJ2-1; 12 nucleotides match TRBD2. V was pared by 4 bases and J by 7 bases, with 5 bases of the junction left unmatched. This CDR3 contains 15 residues. Germline CDR1 MGHRA, CDR2 YSYEKL. CDR3 coding DNA: TGCGCCAGCAGCCTCCTAGCGGGGGGGACGAATGAGCAGTTCTTC. Translated, it gives CASSLLAGGTNEQFF.

This rearrangement joins TRBV6-4 to TRBJ2-1; D is unresolved. Looked up from germline, CDR1 is MRHNA and CDR2 is SNTAGT. V was shortened by 4 bases and J by 7 bases, with 11 bases between the two germline ends. The CDR3 is made up of 13 amino acids. The CDR3 spells CASSASPENEQFF. As DNA, the CDR3 is TGTGCCAGCAGTGCGTCACCGGAGAATGAGCAGTTCTTC.

To note about this clone: The same CDR3 arises from other DNA sequences in this sample as well. The J gene is TRBJ2-2, the V gene TRBV27, with TRBD2 as a possible D gene (5 bases). Germline V gives CDR1 MNHEY, CDR2 SMNVEV (reference sequence). Between the trimmed V and J ends, which lost 5 bases and 0 bases, there was a span of 7 bases. This CDR3 is 14 amino acids long. The CDR3 here is CASSRLSNTGELFF. CDR3 nucleotides: TGTGCCAGCAGTAGACTATCGAACACCGGGGAGCTGTTTTTT.

This chain uses TRBV5-1 with TRBJ1-5; perhaps TRBD1 as D (6 bases). There are 17 residues in the CDR3. The V and J ends lost 0 bases and 5 bases respectively, with 18 bases between them. Germline V gene data show CDR1 as SGHRS and CDR2 as YFSETQ. As DNA, the CDR3 is TGCGCCAGCAGCTTGGACGGGCTTGGGCAGGGGCATCAGCCCCAGCATTTT. Its translation: CASSLDGLGQGHQPQHF. The full variable domain, with the rest looked up from reference TRBV5-1 and TRBJ1-5, is KAGVTQTPRYLIKTRGQQVTLSCSPISGHRSVSWYQQTPGQGLQFLFEYFSETQRNKGNFPGRFSGRQFSNSRSEMNVSTLELGDSALYLCASSLDGLGQGHQPQHFGDGTRLSIL.

The chain couples TRBV5-4 to TRBJ2-7; the D call may be TRBD1 or TRBD2 (6 bases each). The germline V gene encodes CDR1 SGHNT and CDR2 YYREEE (reference sequence). The CDR3 length is 14 residues. Between the trimmed V and J ends, which lost 5 bases and 2 bases, there was a span of 14 bases. The CDR3 region is CASRLWGAAYEQYF. The CDR3 DNA sequence: TGTGCCAGCAGACTTTGGGGGGCAGCCTACGAGCAGTACTTC.

CDR3 amino acids: CASSLVTDNTGELFF. In nucleotides, the CDR3 is TGTGCCAGCAGCTTAGTCACAGACAACACCGGGGAGCTGTTTTTT. V gene TRBV7-6 combines with J gene TRBJ2-2; D is unclear. This CDR3 spans 15 amino acids. V lost 1 base and J lost 2, with 8 bases in between. Germline CDR1 reads SGHVS; CDR2 reads FNYEAQ. The full variable domain, in which reference TRBV7-6 and TRBJ2-2 provide the parts outside the CDR3, is GAGVSQSPRYKVTKRGQDVALRCDPISGHVSLYWYRQALGQGPEFLTYFNYEAQQDKSGLPNDRFSAERPEGSISTLTIQRTEQRDSAMYRCASSLVTDNTGELFFGEGSRLTVL.

The J gene is TRBJ2-1, the V gene TRBV30; a weak D match, TRBD2 (6 bases). The CDR3 totals 10 residues. The germline V gene has CDR1 GTSNPN and CDR2 SVGIG (reference sequence). Trimming stripped 5 bases from V and 9 bases from J, with 8 bases between. This CDR3 reads CAWGEVEQFF. The CDR3 DNA reads as TGTGCCTGGGGGGAGGTTGAGCAGTTCTTC.

This chain joins TRBV4-3 and TRBJ1-1; D perhaps matches TRBD1 (5 bases). Trimming took off 0 bases at V and 10 bases at J, with 15 bases between the two ends. The CDR3 length is 14 residues. Germline V gene lookup returns CDR1 LGHNA and CDR2 YSLEER. CDR3 protein: CASSQDVDGTPAFF. The DNA of the CDR3 is TGCGCCAGCAGCCAAGATGTCGACGGGACGCCAGCTTTCTTT.

This chain joins TRBV6-1 and TRBJ1-5; D gene unclear. The length of the CDR3 is 14 residues. Germline V gene lookup returns CDR1 MNHNS and CDR2 SASEGT. Between the trimmed V and J ends, which lost 3 bases and 0 bases, there was a span of 6 bases. CDR3 DNA: TGTGCCAGCAGTGAGCCATATAGCAATCAGCCCCAGCATTTT. Residues: CASSEPYSNQPQHF.

This rearrangement joins TRBV15 to TRBJ2-7; D is undetermined. The CDR3 extends over 16 amino acids. The germline gives CDR1 LNHNV, CDR2 YYDKDF (reference sequence). V shed 0 bases and J shed 9 bases, with 21 bases lying between them. The CDR3 DNA reads TGTGCCACCAGCAGAGATCACCCCCGCAATGGGCCGCGGCAGTACTTC. This codes for CATSRDHPRNGPRQYF.

The CDR3 sequence is CASSLGRSAGELFF. CDR3 sequence (DNA): TGTGCCAGCAGTCTAGGAAGATCAGCCGGGGAGCTGTTTTTT. The gene calls are TRBV27 and TRBJ2-2; no firm D call. Germline CDR1 reads MNHEY; CDR2 reads SMNVEV (reference sequence). Trimming removed 5 bases at V and 6 bases at J, with 13 bases between. CDR3 length: 14 residues.

This rearrangement joins TRBV6-1 to TRBJ2-2; 9 nucleotides line up with TRBD1. Germline V gene data show CDR1 as MNHNS and CDR2 as SASEGT. V dropped 4 bases and J dropped 2; count of bases not matched to a gene: 2. The CDR3 sequence is 15 residues long. CDR3: CASSGTGENTGELFF. Written as DNA, the CDR3 is TGTGCCAGCAGTGGGACAGGGGAAAACACCGGGGAGCTGTTTTTT.

The chain has TRBV28 and TRBJ1-3; 7 nucleotides agree with TRBD1. The CDR3 is made up of 13 amino acids. J gave up 4 bases and V 8 bases, and 5 bases lay outside the gene matches. Looked up from germline, CDR1 is MDHEN and CDR2 is SYDVKM. In DNA, the CDR3 is TGTGCCAGCGAGGGGGCAGGAGGAAACACCATATATTTT. Protein: CASEGAGGNTIYF.

The V gene is TRBV6-5, the J gene TRBJ2-5; 8 positions agree with TRBD2. J gave up 5 bases and V 5 bases, and 10 bases lay outside the gene matches. The CDR3 extends over 15 amino acids. CDR1 is MNHEY and CDR2 is SVGAGI in the germline V gene. The CDR3 is CASSTGTSTLETQYF. The CDR3 bases are TGTGCCAGCAGTACCGGGACTAGTACGTTGGAGACCCAGTACTTC.

This clone was detected a few times. The rearrangement joins TRBV28 to TRBJ1-4, with 8 bases that match TRBD1. CDR3 length: 15 residues. The junction had 7 bases not matched to a gene; V was cut back by 3 bases and J by 7 bases. CDR1 is MDHEN, CDR2 SYDVKM, per germline. The CDR3 DNA reads as TGTGCCAGCAGTTTCCGCAGGGGGCTGATTGAAAAACTGTTTTTT. Residues: CASSFRRGLIEKLFF.